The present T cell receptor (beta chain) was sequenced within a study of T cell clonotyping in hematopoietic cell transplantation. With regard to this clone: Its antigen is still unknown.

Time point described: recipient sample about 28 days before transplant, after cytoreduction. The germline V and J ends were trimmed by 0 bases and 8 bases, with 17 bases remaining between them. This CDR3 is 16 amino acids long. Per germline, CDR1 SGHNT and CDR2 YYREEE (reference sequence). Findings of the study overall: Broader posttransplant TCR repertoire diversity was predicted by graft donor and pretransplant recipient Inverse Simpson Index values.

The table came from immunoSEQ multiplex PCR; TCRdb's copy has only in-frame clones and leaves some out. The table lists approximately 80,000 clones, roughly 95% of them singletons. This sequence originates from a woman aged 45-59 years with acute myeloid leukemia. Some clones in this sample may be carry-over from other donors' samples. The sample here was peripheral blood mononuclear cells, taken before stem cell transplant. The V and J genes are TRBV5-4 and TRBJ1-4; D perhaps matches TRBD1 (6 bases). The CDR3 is CASSLVGGADGEKLFF. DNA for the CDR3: TGTGCCAGCAGCTTGGTTGGGGGGGCGGACGGCGAAAAACTGTTTTTT.